This T cell receptor (beta chain) was sequenced during a study of blood T cells in healthy people across ages. In its sample, this clonotype was seen a few times. The CDR3 length is 13 residues. The ends were cut back, 7 bases at V and 1 base at J, with 11 bases in the middle. CDR1 and CDR2 from the germline V gene are SQVTM and ANQGSEA. A second PCR, run for roughly 7 to 11 cycles, used a sample-barcoded 5' primer plus a J-beta primer mix. Every cDNA molecule carried a tag from a template-switch adaptor bearing 12 random nucleotides. TCRdb called the 5' RACE reads again in MiXCR, with one record for every CDR3 protein. The repertoire has about a million distinct CDR3 sequences, roughly 51% of them found once; the top ten carry roughly a fifth.

The genes are TRBV29-1 and TRBJ2-4; no firm D call. This receptor was obtained from a woman aged 55 to 70 in good health. The material sequenced was blood. CDR3 sequence: CSAFDMAKNIQYF. In DNA form, the CDR3 reads TGCAGCGCCTTTGACATGGCCAAAAACATTCAGTACTTC.